The sequence of this T cell receptor (beta chain) was determined in a study of T-cell memory formation after mild COVID-19. Study-wide points: Among CD4+ contracting clones, most were CM and EM, and CD8+ ones EMRA.

Concerning this clonotype: Its cognate antigen is unknown.

The CDR3 is 12 amino acids. Trimming removed 7 bases from V and 10 bases from J; junction bases left unmatched: 6. TCRdb reprocessed the 5' RACE reads with MiXCR, giving one entry per CDR3 protein. Found here are about 470,000 distinct CDR3 sequences, more than 20% of them singletons; the top ten hold around 13%. The receptor's source is an adult woman who had mild COVID-19 (a few samples of this study predate the infection). Cell type and time point are not known. The sequenced material came from PBMCs or a T cell subset sorted from them (not recorded which). The rearrangement uses TRBV12-3 or TRBV12-4 and TRBJ2-1, with 8 bases that match TRBD2. The DNA for the CDR3 is TGTGCCAGCACCAAGACTAGCGCAGAGCAGTTCTTC. Its translation: CASTKTSAEQFF.